This T cell receptor (beta chain) was captured in a study of T-cell memory formation after mild COVID-19. At the level of the study: Largely donor-specific TCR clusters were found. Whole-study results and caveats: Cross-reactive memory seemingly joined, as some responding clones were found in pre-infection memory. Among CD4+ contracting clones, most were CM and EM, and CD8+ ones EMRA. There was a balanced CD4/CD8 profile in clones contracting day 15 to 85, and later expanders leaned CD4+.

This clonotype has only a few counts. The antigen remains unidentified. TCRdb ran MiXCR on the 5' RACE reads and lists one entry per CDR3 protein. The sample contains hundreds of thousands of distinct CDR3 sequences, roughly 22% of which appear only once. This CDR3 has 13 amino acids. Deletions cut 6 bases from V and 0 bases from J, with 6 bases between. Germline CDR1 SQVTM, CDR2 ANQGSEA. The clonotype comes from an adult woman who had mild COVID-19 (a few samples of this study predate the infection). Cell type and time point are not known. The V gene is TRBV29-1, the J gene TRBJ2-6; D ambiguous. Sequenced material: PBMCs or a T cell subset sorted from them (not recorded which). DNA for the CDR3: TGCAGCGTCGAAACCTCTGGGGCCAACGTCCTGACTTTC. Translated, it gives CSVETSGANVLTF.